This TCR beta chain was profiled in a study of control samples from healthy donors and cancer patients. Profiling relied on immunoSEQ multiplex PCR, and the TCRdb table lists in-frame clones only, not all of them. The profile shows fewer than 85,000 clones, 90% to 95% of them singletons. V was cut by 7 bases and J by 0 bases, with 10 bases left in between. The CDR3 sequence is 14 residues long. From germline, CDR1 is SGHAT and CDR2 FQNNGV. The chain couples TRBV11-2 to TRBJ1-3; the D gene is possibly TRBD1 (6 bases). Sequenced: blood. The clonotype originates from a man aged 25-40 years in good health. CDR3 residues: CASMTGSSGNTIYF. For the CDR3, the DNA is TGTGCCAGCATGACAGGTAGCTCTGGAAACACCATATATTTT. The full variable domain, in which reference TRBV11-2 and TRBJ1-3 provide the parts outside the CDR3, is EAGVAQSPRYKIIEKRQSVAFWCNPISGHATLYWYQQILGQGPKLLIQFQNNGVVDDSQLPKDRFSAERLKGVDSTLKIQPAKLEDSAVYLCASMTGSSGNTIYFGEGSWLTVV.